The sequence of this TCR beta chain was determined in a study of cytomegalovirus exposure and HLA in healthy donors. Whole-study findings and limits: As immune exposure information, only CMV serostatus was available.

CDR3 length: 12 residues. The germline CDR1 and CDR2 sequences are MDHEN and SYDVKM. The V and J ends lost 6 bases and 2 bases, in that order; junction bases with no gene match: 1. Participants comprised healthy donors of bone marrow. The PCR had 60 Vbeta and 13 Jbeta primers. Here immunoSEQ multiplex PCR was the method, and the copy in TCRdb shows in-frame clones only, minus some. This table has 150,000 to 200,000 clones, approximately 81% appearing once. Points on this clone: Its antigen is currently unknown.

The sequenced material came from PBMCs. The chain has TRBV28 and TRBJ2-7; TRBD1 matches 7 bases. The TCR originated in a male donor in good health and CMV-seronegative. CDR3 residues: CASRQGPYEQYF. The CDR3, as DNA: TGTGCCAGCAGACAGGGGCCCTACGAGCAGTACTTC.